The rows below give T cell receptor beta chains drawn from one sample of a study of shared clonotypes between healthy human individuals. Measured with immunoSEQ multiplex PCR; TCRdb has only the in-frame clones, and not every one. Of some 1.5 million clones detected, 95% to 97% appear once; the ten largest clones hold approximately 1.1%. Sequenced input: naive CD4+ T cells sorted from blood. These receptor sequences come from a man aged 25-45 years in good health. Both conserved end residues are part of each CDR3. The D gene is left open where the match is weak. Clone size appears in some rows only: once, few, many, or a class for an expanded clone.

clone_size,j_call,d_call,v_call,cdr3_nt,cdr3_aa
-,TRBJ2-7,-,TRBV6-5,TGTGCCAGCAGTTACTCACAGGGAGGCCTCTACGAGCAGTACTTC,CASSYSQGGLYEQYF
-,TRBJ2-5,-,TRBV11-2,TGTGCCAGCAGCCTCCGCCTACAAGAGACCCAGTACTTC,CASSLRLQETQYF
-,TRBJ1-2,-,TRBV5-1,TGCGCCAGCAGCTTGGAACGGAACTATGGCTACACCTTC,CASSLERNYGYTF
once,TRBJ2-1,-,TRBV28,TGTGCCAGCAGTTTAATAGGGAATCATGAGCAGTTCTTC,CASSLIGNHEQFF
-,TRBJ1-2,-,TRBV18,TGTGCCAGCTCACCTCAGGACGGGGGTGGATACACCTTC,CASSPQDGGGYTF
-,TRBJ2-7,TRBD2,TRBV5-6,TGTGCCAGCAGCTTATGGGGCGGGAGGGGTATCTACGAGCAGTACTTC,CASSLWGGRGIYEQYF
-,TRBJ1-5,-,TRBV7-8,TGTGCCAGCAGCTCCGGACCCGGGTATGGCAATCAGCCCCAGCATTTT,CASSSGPGYGNQPQHF
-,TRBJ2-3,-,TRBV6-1,TGTGCCAGCAGTGAAGGGGGGGCAAACACAGATACGCAGTATTTT,CASSEGGANTDTQYF
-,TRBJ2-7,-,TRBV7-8,TGTGCCAGCAGCCGCGACATATCTTACGAGCAGTACTTC,CASSRDISYEQYF
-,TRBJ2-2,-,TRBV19,TGTGCCAGTAGTATAGTAACCCCCGGGGAGCTGTTTTTT,CASSIVTPGELFF
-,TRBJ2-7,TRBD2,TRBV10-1,TGCGCCAGCAGTGAGTCGGGAGCGGGAGGGTACGAGCAGTACTTC,CASSESGAGGYEQYF
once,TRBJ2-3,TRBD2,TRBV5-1,TGCGCCAGCAGCTTGGCCGGGGGGGCAGATACGCAGTATTTT,CASSLAGGADTQYF
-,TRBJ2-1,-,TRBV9,TGTGCCAGCAGCCCAGCTGCGGGACCATACAATGAGCAGTTCTTC,CASSPAAGPYNEQFF
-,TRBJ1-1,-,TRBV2,TGTCCTGGGAGGCGCAGCGCCAAGAACAAGGTCTCGGGCACTGAAGCTTTCTTT,CPGRRSAKNKVSGTEAFF